This TCR beta chain emerged from a study of blood T cells in healthy people across ages. As for the study in general: Researchers report that template switching captured about one barcoded beta molecule per two T cells.

CDR3 size: 14 residues. V was shortened by 1 base and J by 5 bases, with 12 bases between the two germline ends. In germline, CDR1 is GTSNPN, CDR2 SVGIG (reference sequence). Sample-barcoded 5' priming and a J-beta primer mix drove a second PCR of about 7 to 12 cycles. A single record per CDR3 protein comes from TCRdb applying MiXCR to the 5' RACE reads. The sample includes over 1,200,000 distinct CDR3 sequences, roughly 64% seen only once; the top ten take 6.5% to 8%. General study findings and limits: Total diversity from one million sequenced T cells was likely underestimated. In older individuals, TCR beta diversity per million T cells was lower, falling roughly linearly with age.

The table lists this clonotype with a count of one. Its antigen is currently unknown. The sequencing sample was made of blood. The receptor comes from a young man in good health. The chain joins TRBV30 to TRBJ1-5; a weak D match, TRBD1 (5 bases). Here the CDR3 reads CAWSEGLPDQPQHF. The CDR3 region has the DNA TGTGCCTGGAGTGAGGGACTACCTGATCAGCCCCAGCATTTT. The full variable domain, its missing parts supplied by reference TRBV30 and TRBJ1-5, is SQTIHQWPATLVQPVGSPLSLECTVEGTSNPNLYWYRQAAGRGLQLLFYSVGIGQISSEVPQNLSASRPQDRQFILSSKKLLLSDSGFYLCAWSEGLPDQPQHFGDGTRLSIL.